This T cell receptor beta chain stems from a study of blood T cell repertoires in COVID-19. The CDR3 contains 14 residues. Trimming stripped 4 bases from V and 0 bases from J, with 8 bases between. From germline, CDR1 is SNHLY and CDR2 FYNNEI. The assay was immunoSEQ multiplex PCR, and TCRdb's table has in-frame clones only and misses some. The repertoire includes roughly 330,000 clones, around 90% of them detected once, and over 4.5% sits in the top ten. The receptor was isolated from a man aged 25 to 45 who had recovered from COVID-19. Sequencing input: PBMCs or T cells enriched from blood (not recorded which). J is TRBJ2-3 and V is TRBV2; D gene unclear. CDR3 sequence: CASSGRLSTDTQYF. CDR3 DNA sequence: TGTGCCAGCAGTGGTAGACTTAGCACAGATACGCAGTATTTT.